This TCR beta chain was sequenced during a study of blood T cell repertoires in COVID-19. Study summary: The analysed material was cDNA or gDNA that came from T cells, B-cell-depleted T cells, or PBMCs.

This clone was recorded once. Original data processing: Researchers report that nucleated cell counts were estimated from reference gene primer amplification. Data came from immunoSEQ multiplex PCR; TCRdb stores just in-frame clones and leaves some out. V and J calls and clone size are copied from that table; D and trimming were computed from the DNA. Among about 300,000 clones listed, approximately 81% were seen once. CDR1 ENHRY and CDR2 SYGVKD come from the germline V gene. This CDR3 spans 19 amino acids. With V trimmed by 2 bases and J by 4 bases, 14 bases remained unmatched. The genes are TRBV10-3 and TRBJ1-3; 10 bases align to TRBD1. This receptor was identified in a woman in her twenties or thirties who had been exposed to COVID-19. Specimen: PBMCs or T cells enriched from blood (not recorded which). The CDR3 spells CAISEPISGQGLSGNTIYF. In DNA, the CDR3 is TGTGCCATCAGTGAGCCGATTTCGGGACAGGGGCTATCCGGAAACACCATATATTTT.